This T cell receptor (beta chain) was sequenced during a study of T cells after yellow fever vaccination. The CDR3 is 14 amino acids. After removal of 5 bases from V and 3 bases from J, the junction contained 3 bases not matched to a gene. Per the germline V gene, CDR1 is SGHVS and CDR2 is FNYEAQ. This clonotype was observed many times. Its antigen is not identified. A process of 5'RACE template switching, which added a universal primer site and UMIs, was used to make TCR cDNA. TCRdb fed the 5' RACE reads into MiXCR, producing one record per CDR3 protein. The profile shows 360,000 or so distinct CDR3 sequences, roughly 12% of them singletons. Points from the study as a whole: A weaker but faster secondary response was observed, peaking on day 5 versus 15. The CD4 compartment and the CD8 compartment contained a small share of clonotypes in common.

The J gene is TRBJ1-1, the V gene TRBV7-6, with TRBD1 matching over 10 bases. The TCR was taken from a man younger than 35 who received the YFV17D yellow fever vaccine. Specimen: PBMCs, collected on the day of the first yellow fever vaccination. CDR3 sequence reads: CASSAGQGDTEAFF. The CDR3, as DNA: TGTGCCAGCAGCGCCGGACAGGGGGACACTGAAGCTTTCTTT.